The 6 T cell receptor beta chains below were found in one sample sequenced in a study of regulatory T cells in long-lasting Graves disease. Time point specified: newly diagnosed GD, antithyroid drugs for less than 3 months. Researchers made the TCR library from RNA that was extracted from PBMCs. Arm-PCR of CDR3 regions with iRepertoire HTBI primers generated TCR beta libraries. TCRdb recomputed calls from the multiplex PCR reads with MiXCR, one row per CDR3 protein. The sample lists about 620,000 distinct CDR3 sequences, approximately 15% occurring once. The same data also contributed to another study, on T cells in Graves' hyperthyroidism and ophthalmopathy.

Sequences were derived from peripheral blood mononuclear cells (PBMCs), sampled at new diagnosis, from a patient treated with antithyroid drugs. These receptors all come from a woman in her 30s with Graves disease.

This clonotype was seen a few times. The missing conserved phenylalanine or tryptophan at the end of this CDR3 makes a read error likely. This sequence joins TRBV10-3 and TRBJ2-3; TRBD2 agrees at 10 bases. The V gene's germline CDR1 is ENHRY and CDR2 SYGVKD. Unmatched junction bases numbered 10, after V lost 4 bases and J lost 3 bases. The CDR3 extends over 17 amino acids. CDR3 region: CAISGLGQREGTDTQYL. CDR3 coding DNA: TGTGCCATCAGTGGATTGGGCCAGCGGGAGGGGACAGATACGCAGTATCTT.

The V gene is TRBV18, the J gene TRBJ2-3, with 8 positions matching TRBD1. The CDR3 totals 15 residues. The junction had 8 bases not matched to a gene; V was cut back by 5 bases and J by 4 bases. The germline V gene encodes CDR1 KGHSH and CDR2 LQKENI. In DNA, the CDR3 is TGTGCCAGCTCAAGAAGGACAGGGACGGCAGATACGCAGTATTTT. This encodes CASSRRTGTADTQYF.

The genes are TRBV7-9 and TRBJ2-7; possible D gene TRBD2, 6 bases. V lost 6 bases, J lost 3 bases, and 15 bases lay in between. Germline CDR1 is SEHNR and CDR2 is FQNEAQ (reference sequence). CDR3 length equals 14 residues. The CDR3 sequence: CASRSLSGFYEQYF. The CDR3 DNA reads TGTGCCAGCAGGTCCCTAAGCGGGTTCTACGAGCAGTACTTC.

The V call is TRBV7-6, the J call TRBJ2-7; tentatively, D is TRBD2 (6 bases). CDR1 is SGHVS, CDR2 FNYEAQ, per germline. The CDR3 covers 17 residues. Trimming took 0 bases from V and 1 from J, leaving 16 bases between them. The CDR3 nucleotides read TGTGCCAGCAGCTTAGCAGTTGCGGGGCTCGTTTCCTACGAGCAGTACTTC. It is translated as CASSLAVAGLVSYEQYF.

This clonotype was observed once. The chain links TRBV27 to TRBJ2-7; 8 bases align to TRBD2. V shed 5 bases and J 2 bases; nucleotides not matched to a gene: 11. From germline, CDR1 is MNHEY and CDR2 SMNVEV (reference sequence). This CDR3 is 16 amino acids long. The CDR3 DNA follows: TGTGCCAGCAGTGATTTGACAGCGGGAGACCCCTACGAGCAGTACTTC. This translates into CASSDLTAGDPYEQYF.

The chain joins TRBV3-1 to TRBJ2-5; TRBD2 might be the D (5 bases). Trimming left V 3 bases short and J 9 bases short, with 11 bases between. The CDR3 has 12 residues. Per the germline V gene, CDR1 is LGHDT and CDR2 is YNNKEL (reference sequence). The CDR3 coding sequence is TGTGCCAGCAGCCAGGGCCCGAGGGCCCAGTACTTC. Its protein product is CASSQGPRAQYF.